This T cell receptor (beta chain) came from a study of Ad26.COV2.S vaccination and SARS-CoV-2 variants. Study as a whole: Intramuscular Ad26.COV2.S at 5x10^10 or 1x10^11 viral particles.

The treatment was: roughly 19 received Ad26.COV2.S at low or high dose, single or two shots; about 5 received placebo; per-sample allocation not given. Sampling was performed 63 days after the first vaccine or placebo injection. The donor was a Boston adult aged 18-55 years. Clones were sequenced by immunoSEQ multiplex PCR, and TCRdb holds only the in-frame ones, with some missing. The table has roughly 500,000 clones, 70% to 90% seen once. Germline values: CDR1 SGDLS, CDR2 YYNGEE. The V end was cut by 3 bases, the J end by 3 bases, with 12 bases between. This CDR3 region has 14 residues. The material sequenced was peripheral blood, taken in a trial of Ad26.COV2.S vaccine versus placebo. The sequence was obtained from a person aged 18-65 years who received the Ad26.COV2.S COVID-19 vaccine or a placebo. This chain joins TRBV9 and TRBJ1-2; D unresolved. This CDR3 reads CASSALAWDYGYTF. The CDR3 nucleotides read TGTGCCAGCAGCGCATTAGCTTGGGACTATGGCTACACCTTC.